The 30 T cell receptor beta chains below come from one sample, sequenced in a study of blood T cells in healthy people across ages. A second PCR, run for roughly 7 to 11 cycles, used a sample-barcoded 5' primer plus a J-beta primer mix. TCRdb ran MiXCR on the 5' RACE reads and lists one entry per CDR3 protein. The sample includes 1.6 million or so distinct CDR3 sequences, approximately 32% seen only once; the top ten take 10% to 12%. The material sequenced was blood. These TCRs come from a woman in her twenties or thirties in good health.

The rearrangement uses TRBV18 and TRBJ2-5; D call uncertain. The CDR3 is 13 residues long. V lost 1 base and J 3 bases, leaving 6 bases between the germline ends. Germline V gene data show CDR1 as KGHSH and CDR2 as LQKENI. CDR3 sequence reads: CASSPLNKETQYF. The CDR3 bases are TGTGCCAGCTCACCACTCAATAAAGAGACCCAGTACTTC.

This clonotype has more than one count but fewer than ten. The chain uses TRBV15 and TRBJ2-3; the match to TRBD2 covers 7 bases. Germline V CDR1 and CDR2: LNHNV, YYDKDF (reference sequence). This CDR3 spans 15 amino acids. V trimming: 0 bases; J trimming: 1 base; junction bases outside the gene matches: 1. CDR3 region: CATSREGRGTDTQYF. The CDR3 DNA reads as TGTGCCACCAGCAGAGAAGGGAGGGGCACAGATACGCAGTATTTT.

This clonotype was counted between two and nine times. The genes are TRBV5-1 and TRBJ1-2; D unresolved. The germline V and J ends were trimmed by 2 bases and 6 bases, with 17 bases remaining between them. Germline-derived CDR1 and CDR2 are SGHRS and YFSETQ. The CDR3 totals 15 residues. The CDR3 bases are TGCGCCAGCAGCTTCGGTGGAGGGAAGGAGGATGGCTACACCTTC. It is translated as CASSFGGGKEDGYTF.

The V and J genes are TRBV10-1 and TRBJ2-7; no clear D. Between the trimmed V and J ends, which lost 0 bases and 0 bases, there was a span of 9 bases. Germline V gene data show CDR1 as WNHNN and CDR2 as SYGVQD (reference sequence). The CDR3 runs 15 residues. CDR3 sequence (DNA): TGCGCCAGCAGTGAGTCCGGAAAGAGCTCCTACGAGCAGTACTTC. Its translation: CASSESGKSSYEQYF.

This chain connects TRBV12-3 or TRBV12-4 to TRBJ2-3; 8 nucleotides line up with TRBD2. The CDR3 loop spans 15 amino acids. The junction had 7 bases not matched to a gene; V was cut back by 8 bases and J by 0 bases. CDR3 DNA: TGTGCCAGCGTAATCGGGGGGGCTAGCACAGATACGCAGTATTTT. As protein: CASVIGGASTDTQYF.

V gene TRBV30 combines with J gene TRBJ2-7; 9 bases map to TRBD2. CDR1 and CDR2 from the germline V gene are GTSNPN and SVGIG (reference sequence). J gave up 0 bases and V 3 bases, and 3 bases lay outside the gene matches. CDR3 length: 14 amino acids. The CDR3 bases are TGTGCCTGGAGGCGGACTAGCGCCTCCTACGAGCAGTACTTC. Translated: CAWRRTSASYEQYF.

The chain employs TRBV7-9 and TRBJ2-3; 13 bases align to TRBD2. Trimming removed 5 bases from V and 2 bases from J; junction bases left unmatched: 7. CDR3 length: 17 residues. Germline V gene lookup returns CDR1 SEHNR and CDR2 FQNEAQ (reference sequence). CDR3 nucleotides: TGTGCCAGCAGCGCAAGACTAGCGGGGGGTTCCACAGATACGCAGTATTTT. Translated, it gives CASSARLAGGSTDTQYF.

This clonotype showed up just a few times. V gene TRBV20-1 combines with J gene TRBJ1-1, with TRBD1 as a possible D gene (6 bases). The CDR3 length is 13 residues. The V and J ends lost 6 bases and 0 bases respectively, with 11 bases between them. Germline CDR1 and CDR2: DFQATT and SNEGSKA (reference sequence). As DNA, the CDR3 is TGCAGTGCGGGGACAAACATGAACACTGAAGCTTTCTTT. Its protein product is CSAGTNMNTEAFF.

This clonotype was seen a handful of times. V gene TRBV6-6 combines with J gene TRBJ2-5, with TRBD2 matching 7 bases. The CDR3 totals 14 residues. V dropped 4 bases and J dropped 0; count of bases not matched to a gene: 2. Germline-derived CDR1 and CDR2 are MNHNY and SVGAGI (reference sequence). The DNA of the CDR3 is TGTGCCAGCAGTTCTACTAGCGACCAAGAGACCCAGTACTTC. Its protein product is CASSSTSDQETQYF.

The J gene is TRBJ1-2, the V gene TRBV20-1; D gene unclear. Germline-derived CDR1 and CDR2 are DFQATT and SNEGSKA (reference sequence). V was trimmed by 6 bases and J by 6 bases, leaving 11 bases between them. CDR3 length: 11 amino acids. The CDR3 loop reads CSAPRGDGYTF. The CDR3 nucleotides are TGCAGTGCCCCCCGCGGGGATGGCTACACCTTC.

For this clonotype: At one end the junction does not follow the germline gene, possibly because of a read error. This sequence joins TRBV29-1 and TRBJ1-4; D is undetermined. Germline V CDR1 and CDR2: SQVTM, ANQGSEA. The CDR3 is 15 residues long. CDR3 bases: TGCAGCATTGAAGACGTGGGTTCGTCTAATGAAAAACTGTTTTTT. Amino acid sequence: CSIEDVGSSNEKLFF.

This clonotype was observed a few times. The chain combines TRBV6-2 or TRBV6-3 with TRBJ2-1; perhaps D is TRBD1 or TRBD2 (5 bases each). Trimming pared 0 bases from V and 9 bases from J, leaving 9 bases between. The germline V gene encodes CDR1 MNHEY and CDR2 SVGEGT. The CDR3 is 13 amino acids. The DNA of the CDR3 is TGTGCCAGCAGTTACTCGGGGGTGAGTGAGCAGTTCTTC. Its protein product is CASSYSGVSEQFF.

The V call is TRBV28, the J call TRBJ2-7, with D perhaps matching TRBD2 (5 bases). The CDR3 has 14 residues. The V gene's germline CDR1 is MDHEN and CDR2 SYDVKM. The V end lost 4 bases, the J end lost 0 bases, and 10 bases lay between the germline ends. This CDR3 reads CASSSAGRSYEQYF. The CDR3 DNA follows: TGTGCCAGCAGTTCGGCGGGCCGCTCCTACGAGCAGTACTTC.

On this clonotype itself: Just one base apart from a much larger clone, this may be a read error. J is TRBJ2-5 and V is TRBV3-1; D is uncertain. The germline gives CDR1 LGHDT, CDR2 YNNKEL (reference sequence). This CDR3 region has 13 residues. Trimming removed 4 bases at V and 1 base at J, with 7 bases between. The CDR3 nucleotides are TGTGCCAGCAGCCTCCTCCTCCAAGAGACCCAGTACTTC. It translates to CASSLLLQETQYF.

Concerning this clonotype: Its ends do not fully match the called genes, so a read error is possible. The chain recombines TRBV25-1 with TRBJ2-5; no firm D call. Germline values: CDR1 MGHDK, CDR2 SYGVNS. The CDR3 has 13 residues. The CDR3 reads CASTKDSQDTQYF. DNA for the CDR3: TGTGCCAGCACCAAAGATTCCCAAGACACCCAGTACTTC.

The chain uses TRBV3-1 and TRBJ2-7; 9 bases fit TRBD2. Germline V lookup: CDR1 LGHDT, CDR2 YNNKEL (reference sequence). The V and J ends lost 0 bases and 10 bases, in that order; junction bases with no gene match: 19. CDR3 size: 18 residues. The DNA for the CDR3 is TGTGCCAGCAGCCAAGATTTCTTGCGGGGGGGCCTCGGGGAAACCCAGTACTTC. As protein: CASSQDFLRGGLGETQYF.

The gene calls are TRBV11-2 and TRBJ2-3; 10 bases are shared with TRBD2. This CDR3 has 17 residues. Germline CDR1 SGHAT, CDR2 FQNNGV. V trimming: 5 bases; J trimming: 2 bases; junction bases outside the gene matches: 10. The DNA of the CDR3 is TGTGCCAGCAGCCCCTATTCTAGCGGGGGTACCACAGATACGCAGTATTTT. Its protein is CASSPYSSGGTTDTQYF.

About this clonotype: A much larger clone differs by one base, so this may be a read error. The V call is TRBV20-1, the J call TRBJ2-4; 7 bases match TRBD2. Germline V gives CDR1 DFQATT, CDR2 SNEGSKA (reference sequence). Trimming at V came to 1 base and at J to 13 bases, leaving 16 bases not matched to a gene. The CDR3 is 15 residues long. In DNA, the CDR3 is TGCAGTGCTAGAGGCGGGAGTGGGATATACAATGAGCAGTACTTC. Translating gives CSARGGSGIYNEQYF.

This clonotype occurred many times. Given a much more abundant clone one base away, this may be a read error. The chain recombines TRBV25-1 with TRBJ1-2; no reliable D call. Trimming took 6 bases from V and 1 from J, leaving 9 bases between them. There are 13 residues in the CDR3. Germline V CDR1 and CDR2: MGHDK, SYGVNS. The CDR3 spells CASRVSLNYGYTF. DNA of the CDR3: TGTGCCAGCAGGGTGAGCCTTAACTATGGCTACACCTTC.

This clonotype has just a few counts. This chain connects TRBV6-1 to TRBJ1-6; 9 bases fit TRBD1. Germline CDR1 is MNHNS and CDR2 is SASEGT. The CDR3 covers 16 residues. The V segment lost 4 bases and the J segment 4 bases; nucleotides outside the gene matches: 5. The CDR3 DNA sequence: TGTGCCAGCAGTGGGGCGACAGGGGGTTATAATTCACCCCTCCACTTT. Protein: CASSGATGGYNSPLHF.

CDR3 sequence (DNA): TGTGCCAGCAGCCCCAGCGCCTCACCGGGACTAGCGGGAGTGTGGGCCTCCTACGAGCAGTACTTC. It yields the protein CASSPSASPGLAGVWASYEQYF. The V gene is TRBV9, the J gene TRBJ2-7, with 14 bases fitting TRBD2. CDR1 and CDR2 (germline): SGDLS, YYNGEE. The V and J ends lost 4 bases and 0 bases, in that order; junction bases with no gene match: 21. CDR3 length equals 22 residues.

This clonotype was found once. This chain joins TRBV25-1 and TRBJ2-3; TRBD1 matches 8 bases. V shed 4 bases and J 5 bases; nucleotides not matched to a gene: 5. The germline V gene has CDR1 MGHDK and CDR2 SYGVNS. CDR3 length: 14 amino acids. CDR3: CASSAQGALDTQYF. In DNA form, the CDR3 reads TGTGCCAGCAGTGCCCAGGGGGCATTAGATACGCAGTATTTT. The full variable domain, in which reference TRBV25-1 and TRBJ2-3 provide the parts outside the CDR3, is EADIYQTPRYLVIGTGKKITLECSQTMGHDKMYWYQQDPGMELHLIHYSYGVNSTEKGDLSSESTVSRIRTEHFPLTLESARPSHTSQYLCASSAQGALDTQYFGPGTRLTVL.

The gene calls are TRBV2 and TRBJ2-7; D unclear. The length of the CDR3 is 14 residues. V was cut by 4 bases and J by 2 bases, with 12 bases left in between. Germline V CDR1 and CDR2: SNHLY, FYNNEI. CDR3 protein: CASSGSLITYEQYF. The CDR3 region has the DNA TGTGCCAGCAGTGGGTCGTTGATTACCTACGAGCAGTACTTC.

Only a few counts were recorded for this clonotype. This sequence joins TRBV5-1 and TRBJ1-2; D uncertain. The germline V gene encodes CDR1 SGHRS and CDR2 YFSETQ. Deletions cut 2 bases from V and 4 bases from J, with 18 bases between. This CDR3 has 16 residues. The CDR3 DNA reads TGCGCCAGCAGCTTAGCCCAAGGGATTGAGGGCTATGGCTACACCTTC. It specifies CASSLAQGIEGYGYTF.

The V call is TRBV7-8, the J call TRBJ1-4; D is possibly TRBD1 (6 bases). Germline values: CDR1 SGHVS, CDR2 FQNEAQ. The CDR3 spans 14 residues. V gave up 4 bases and J gave up 5 bases, with 11 bases separating them. The CDR3 loop reads CASSSGHLNEKLFF. DNA for the CDR3: TGTGCCAGCAGCTCGGGACACCTAAATGAAAAACTGTTTTTT.

This clonotype was seen more than once but under ten times. This sequence joins TRBV12-3 or TRBV12-4 and TRBJ1-1; the D gene is possibly TRBD1 (5 bases). CDR3 size: 14 residues. The germline V and J ends were trimmed by 5 bases and 6 bases, with 16 bases remaining between them. This CDR3 reads CASSPGDRGAEAFF. CDR3 DNA: TGTGCCAGCAGTCCAGGCGATCGGGGCGCTGAAGCTTTCTTT.

Regarding this clonotype: A much larger clonotype is one base distant, so this may be a read error. The rearrangement links TRBV5-1 to TRBJ2-7; no clear D. The germline V gene encodes CDR1 SGHRS and CDR2 YFSETQ. The CDR3 spans 12 residues. The CDR3 bases are TGCGCCAGCGGCTTGACCAGCGACGAGCAGTACTTC. This encodes CASGLTSDEQYF.

This clonotype was detected many times. The V gene is TRBV7-2, the J gene TRBJ2-4; D is unclear. Trimming removed 5 bases from V and 0 bases from J, with 14 bases in between. Per germline, CDR1 SGHTA and CDR2 FQGNSA. The CDR3 sequence is 16 residues long. The CDR3 protein is CASSLTTPLAKNIQYF. The CDR3, as DNA: TGTGCCAGCAGCCTTACTACCCCACTAGCCAAAAACATTCAGTACTTC.

This chain connects TRBV12-3 or TRBV12-4 to TRBJ1-1; D not certain. The V gene lost 7 bases and the J gene lost 2 bases, with 11 bases spanning the gap. CDR3 length: 13 amino acids. In DNA, the CDR3 is TGTGCCAGCAAGTCACGTTTAAACACTGAAGCTTTCTTT. Encoded protein: CASKSRLNTEAFF.

This clonotype showed up just a few times. This chain joins TRBV27 and TRBJ2-2; tentatively, D is TRBD1 or TRBD2 (5 bases each). Per germline, CDR1 MNHEY and CDR2 SMNVEV (reference sequence). V was shortened by 4 bases and J by 4 bases, with 19 bases between the two germline ends. The CDR3 consists of 17 residues. Written as DNA, the CDR3 is TGTGCCAGCAGTTACGAACGGATCAAGGGGAGCACCGGGGAGCTGTTTTTT. Translated: CASSYERIKGSTGELFF.